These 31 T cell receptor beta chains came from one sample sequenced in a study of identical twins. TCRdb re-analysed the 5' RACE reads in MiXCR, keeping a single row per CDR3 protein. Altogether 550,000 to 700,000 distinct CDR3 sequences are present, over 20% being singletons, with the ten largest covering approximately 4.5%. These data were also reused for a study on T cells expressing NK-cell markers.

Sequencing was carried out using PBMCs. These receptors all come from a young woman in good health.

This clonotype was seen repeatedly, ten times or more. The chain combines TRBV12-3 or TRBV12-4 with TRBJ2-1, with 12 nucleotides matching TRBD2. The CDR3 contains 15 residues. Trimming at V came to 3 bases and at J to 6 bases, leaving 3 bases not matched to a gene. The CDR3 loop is CASSFASGGANEQFF. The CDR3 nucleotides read TGTGCCAGCAGTTTTGCTAGCGGGGGGGCCAATGAGCAGTTCTTC.

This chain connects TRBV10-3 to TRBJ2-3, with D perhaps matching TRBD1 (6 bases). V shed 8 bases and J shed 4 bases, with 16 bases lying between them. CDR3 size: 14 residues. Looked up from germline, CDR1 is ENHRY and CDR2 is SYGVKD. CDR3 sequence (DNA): TGTGCCATCCTGGGTACAGGGTCCGCAGATACGCAGTATTTT. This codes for CAILGTGSADTQYF.

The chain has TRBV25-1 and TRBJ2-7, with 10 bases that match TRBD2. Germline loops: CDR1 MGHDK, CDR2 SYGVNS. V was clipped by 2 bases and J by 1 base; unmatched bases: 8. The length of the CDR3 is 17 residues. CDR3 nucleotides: TGTGCCAGCAGTGAAGGGCTAGGACTAGCGGCTTCCTACGAGCAGTACTTC. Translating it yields CASSEGLGLAASYEQYF.

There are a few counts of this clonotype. The CDR3 region is CSGRPAGANVLTF. CDR3 DNA: TGCAGTGGCAGACCCGCTGGGGCCAACGTCCTGACTTTC. This sequence joins TRBV20-1 and TRBJ2-6; D uncertain. This CDR3 is built from 13 residues. Trimming cost V 7 bases and J 2 bases, with 9 bases left between them. The V gene's germline CDR1 is DFQATT and CDR2 SNEGSKA (reference sequence).

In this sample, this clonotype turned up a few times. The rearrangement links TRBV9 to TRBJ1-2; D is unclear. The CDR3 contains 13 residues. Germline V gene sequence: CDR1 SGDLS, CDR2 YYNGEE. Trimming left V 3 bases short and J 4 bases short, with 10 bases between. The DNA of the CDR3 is TGTGCCAGCAGCGCAGCCGACGGCTATGGCTACACCTTC. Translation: CASSAADGYGYTF.

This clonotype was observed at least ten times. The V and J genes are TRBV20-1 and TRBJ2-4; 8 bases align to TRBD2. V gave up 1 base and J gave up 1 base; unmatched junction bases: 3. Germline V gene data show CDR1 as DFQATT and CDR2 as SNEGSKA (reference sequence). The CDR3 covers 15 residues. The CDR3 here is CSARAGGAAKNIQYF. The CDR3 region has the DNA TGCAGTGCTAGAGCCGGGGGGGCCGCCAAAAACATTCAGTACTTC.

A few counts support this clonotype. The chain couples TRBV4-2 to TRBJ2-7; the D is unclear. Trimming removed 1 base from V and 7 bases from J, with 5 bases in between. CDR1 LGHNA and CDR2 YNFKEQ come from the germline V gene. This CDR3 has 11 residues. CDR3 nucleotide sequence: TGTGCCAGCAGCCAAGCGGGTGAGCAGTACTTC. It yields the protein CASSQAGEQYF.

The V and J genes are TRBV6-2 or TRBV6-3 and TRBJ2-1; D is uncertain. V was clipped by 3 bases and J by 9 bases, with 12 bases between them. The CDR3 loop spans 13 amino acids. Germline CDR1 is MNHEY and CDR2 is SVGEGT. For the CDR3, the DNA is TGTGCCAGCAGTTATCCCCTAGACGGTGAGCAGTTCTTC. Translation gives CASSYPLDGEQFF.

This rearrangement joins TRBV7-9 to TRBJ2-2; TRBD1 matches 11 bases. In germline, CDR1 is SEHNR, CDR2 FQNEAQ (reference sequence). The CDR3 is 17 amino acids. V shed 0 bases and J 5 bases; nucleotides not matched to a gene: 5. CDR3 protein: CASSLAGQGAKTGELFF. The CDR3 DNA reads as TGTGCCAGCAGCTTAGCCGGACAGGGGGCAAAAACCGGGGAGCTGTTTTTT.

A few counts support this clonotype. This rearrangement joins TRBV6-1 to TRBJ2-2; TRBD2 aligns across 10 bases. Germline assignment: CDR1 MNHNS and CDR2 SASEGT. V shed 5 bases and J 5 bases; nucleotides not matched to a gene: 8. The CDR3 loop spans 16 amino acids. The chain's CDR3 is CASSNTGGLATGELFF. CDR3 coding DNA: TGTGCCAGCAGTAATACAGGGGGACTAGCGACCGGGGAGCTGTTTTTT.

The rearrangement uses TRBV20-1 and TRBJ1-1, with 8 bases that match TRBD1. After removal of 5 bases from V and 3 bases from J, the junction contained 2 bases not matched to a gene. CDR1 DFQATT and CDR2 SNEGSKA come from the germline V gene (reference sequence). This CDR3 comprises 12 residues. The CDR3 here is CSADRGDTEAFF. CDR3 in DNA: TGCAGTGCTGACAGGGGTGACACTGAAGCTTTCTTT.

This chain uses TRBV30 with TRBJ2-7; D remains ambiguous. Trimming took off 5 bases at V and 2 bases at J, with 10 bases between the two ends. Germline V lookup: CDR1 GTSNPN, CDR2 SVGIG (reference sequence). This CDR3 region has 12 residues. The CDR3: CAWSVVPYEQYF. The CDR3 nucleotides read TGTGCCTGGTCGGTGGTACCCTACGAGCAGTACTTC.

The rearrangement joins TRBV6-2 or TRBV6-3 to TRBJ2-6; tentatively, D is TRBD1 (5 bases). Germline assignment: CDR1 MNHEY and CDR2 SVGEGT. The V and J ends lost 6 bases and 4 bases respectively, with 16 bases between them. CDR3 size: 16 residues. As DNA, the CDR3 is TGTGCCAGCAGGAACGGACATGGCGGCGGGGCCAACGTCCTGACTTTC. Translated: CASRNGHGGGANVLTF.

This CDR3 reads CASSPAQGGYEQYF. The DNA for the CDR3 is TGTGCCAGCTCACCAGCCCAGGGGGGCTACGAGCAGTACTTC. V usage is TRBV18 and J usage is TRBJ2-7; a possible D gene is TRBD1 (7 bases). The CDR3 totals 14 residues. V was pared by 2 bases and J by 3 bases, with 11 bases between. Germline CDR1 is KGHSH and CDR2 is LQKENI.

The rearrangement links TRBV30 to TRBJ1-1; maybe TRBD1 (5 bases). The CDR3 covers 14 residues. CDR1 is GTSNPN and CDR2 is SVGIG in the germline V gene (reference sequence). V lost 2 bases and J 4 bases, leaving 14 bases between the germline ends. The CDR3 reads CAWSLPWGGTEAFF. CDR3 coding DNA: TGTGCCTGGAGTCTCCCTTGGGGGGGCACTGAAGCTTTCTTT.

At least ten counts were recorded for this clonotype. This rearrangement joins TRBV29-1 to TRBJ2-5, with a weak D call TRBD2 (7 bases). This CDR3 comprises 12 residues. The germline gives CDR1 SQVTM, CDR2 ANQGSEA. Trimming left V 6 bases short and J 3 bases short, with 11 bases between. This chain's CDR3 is CSVRGGEETQYF. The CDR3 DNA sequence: TGCAGCGTCAGAGGGGGGGAAGAGACCCAGTACTTC.

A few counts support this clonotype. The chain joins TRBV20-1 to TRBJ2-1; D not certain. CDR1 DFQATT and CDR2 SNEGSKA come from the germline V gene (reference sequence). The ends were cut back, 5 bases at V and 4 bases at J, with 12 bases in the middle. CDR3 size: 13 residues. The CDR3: CSASGQYYNEQFF. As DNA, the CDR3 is TGCAGTGCTTCCGGGCAGTATTACAATGAGCAGTTCTTC.

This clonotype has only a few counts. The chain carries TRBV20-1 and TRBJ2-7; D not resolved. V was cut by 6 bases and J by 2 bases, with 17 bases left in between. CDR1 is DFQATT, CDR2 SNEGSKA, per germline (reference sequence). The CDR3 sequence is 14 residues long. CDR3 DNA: TGCAGTGCGCGACCCACCCTTAAACCCTACGAGCAGTACTTC. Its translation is CSARPTLKPYEQYF.

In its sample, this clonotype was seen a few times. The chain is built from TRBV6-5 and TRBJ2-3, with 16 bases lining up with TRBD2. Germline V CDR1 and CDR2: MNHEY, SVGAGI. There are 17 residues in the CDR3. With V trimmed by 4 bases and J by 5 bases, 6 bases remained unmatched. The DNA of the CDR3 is TGTGCCAGCAGTTCGGGACTAGCGGGGGGGGAAGAAGATACGCAGTATTTT. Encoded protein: CASSSGLAGGEEDTQYF.

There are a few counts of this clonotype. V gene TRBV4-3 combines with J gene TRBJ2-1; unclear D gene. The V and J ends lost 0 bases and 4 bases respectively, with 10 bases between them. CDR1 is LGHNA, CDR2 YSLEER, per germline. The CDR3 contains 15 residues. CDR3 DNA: TGCGCCAGCAGCCAAGATTCGTTGGTTTACAATGAGCAGTTCTTC. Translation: CASSQDSLVYNEQFF.

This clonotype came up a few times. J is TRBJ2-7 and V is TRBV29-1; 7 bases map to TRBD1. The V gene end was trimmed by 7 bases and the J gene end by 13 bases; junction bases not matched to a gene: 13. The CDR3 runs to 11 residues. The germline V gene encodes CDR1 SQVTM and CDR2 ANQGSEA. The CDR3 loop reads CSATRQGEKYF. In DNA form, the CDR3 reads TGCAGCGCCACACGACAGGGCGAGAAATACTTC.

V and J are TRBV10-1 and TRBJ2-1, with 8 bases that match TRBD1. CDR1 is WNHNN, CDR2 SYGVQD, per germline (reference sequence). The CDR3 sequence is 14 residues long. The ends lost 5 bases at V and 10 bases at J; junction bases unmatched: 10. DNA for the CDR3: TGCGCCAGCAGTTTCTACAGGGGGGCTGGGGAGCAGTTCTTC. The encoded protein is CASSFYRGAGEQFF.

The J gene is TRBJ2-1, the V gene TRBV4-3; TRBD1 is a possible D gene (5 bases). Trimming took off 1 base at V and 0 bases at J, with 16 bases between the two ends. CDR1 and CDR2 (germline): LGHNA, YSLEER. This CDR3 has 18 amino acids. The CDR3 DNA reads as TGCGCCAGCAGCCAAGCCATGACAGCATCTAGCTCCTACAATGAGCAGTTCTTC. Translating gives CASSQAMTASSSYNEQFF.

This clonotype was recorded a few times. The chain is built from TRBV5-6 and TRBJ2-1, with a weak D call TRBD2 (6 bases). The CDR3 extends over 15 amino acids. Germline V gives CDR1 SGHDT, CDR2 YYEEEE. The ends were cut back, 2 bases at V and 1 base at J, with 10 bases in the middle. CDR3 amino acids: CASSFRGSSYNEQFF. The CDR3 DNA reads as TGTGCCAGCAGCTTCCGGGGGTCTTCCTACAATGAGCAGTTCTTC.

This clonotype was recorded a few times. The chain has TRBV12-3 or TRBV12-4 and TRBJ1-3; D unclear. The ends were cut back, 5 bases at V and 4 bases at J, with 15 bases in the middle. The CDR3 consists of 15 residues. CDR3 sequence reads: CASSTGEAWGNTIYF. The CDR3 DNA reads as TGTGCCAGCAGTACGGGTGAAGCTTGGGGAAACACCATATATTTT.

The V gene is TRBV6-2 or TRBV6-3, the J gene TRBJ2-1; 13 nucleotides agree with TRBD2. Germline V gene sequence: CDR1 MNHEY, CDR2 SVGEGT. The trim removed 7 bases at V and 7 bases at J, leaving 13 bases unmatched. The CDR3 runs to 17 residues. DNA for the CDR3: TGTGCCAGCACCCACAACGGGCGGGGACTAGCGGGAAATGAGCAGTTCTTC. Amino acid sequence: CASTHNGRGLAGNEQFF.

This CDR3 is CASSQATDPIYGYTF. As DNA, the CDR3 is TGTGCCAGCAGTCAGGCGACGGACCCAATCTATGGCTACACCTTC. V gene TRBV7-9 combines with J gene TRBJ1-2; D remains unclear. This CDR3 region has 15 residues. Trimming removed 6 bases from V and 4 bases from J, with 18 bases in between. Germline lookup yields CDR1 SEHNR and CDR2 FQNEAQ (reference sequence).

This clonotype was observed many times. As DNA, the CDR3 is TGTGCCAGCAGCTTAGCGGTGGTTGTCGGCACAGATACGCAGTATTTT. Translated: CASSLAVVVGTDTQYF. The genes are TRBV7-6 and TRBJ2-3; D call uncertain. In germline, CDR1 is SGHVS, CDR2 FNYEAQ. Trimming took off 0 bases at V and 1 base at J, with 11 bases between the two ends. The CDR3 runs 16 residues.

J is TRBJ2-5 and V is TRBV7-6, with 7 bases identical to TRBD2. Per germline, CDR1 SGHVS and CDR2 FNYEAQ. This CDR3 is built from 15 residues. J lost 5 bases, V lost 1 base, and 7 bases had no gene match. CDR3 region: CASSLGTRSGETQYF. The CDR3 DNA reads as TGTGCCAGCAGCTTAGGGACTAGATCCGGCGAGACCCAGTACTTC.

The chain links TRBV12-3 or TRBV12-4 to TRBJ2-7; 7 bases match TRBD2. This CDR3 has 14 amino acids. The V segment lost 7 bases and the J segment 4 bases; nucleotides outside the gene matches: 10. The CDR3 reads CASTPGGRGYEQYF. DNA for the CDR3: TGTGCCAGCACCCCCGGCGGGCGGGGGTACGAGCAGTACTTC.

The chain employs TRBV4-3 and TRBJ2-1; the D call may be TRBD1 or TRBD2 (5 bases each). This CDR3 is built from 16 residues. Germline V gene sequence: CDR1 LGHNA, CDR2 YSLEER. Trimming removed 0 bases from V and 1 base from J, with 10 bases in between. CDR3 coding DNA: TGCGCCAGCAGCCAAGATGCGAGGGGTTCCTACAATGAGCAGTTCTTC. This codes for CASSQDARGSYNEQFF.